The next 12 T cell receptor beta chains were all read from a single sample in a study of human T cells and chemical hapten exposure. TCRdb analysed the RACE reads with MiXCR anew, one entry per CDR3 protein. The data show 120,000 or so distinct CDR3 sequences, roughly 14% seen once. Time point reported: pre-sensitization, week 0. The sample's treatment: therapeutic diphenylcyclopropenone sensitization with weekly scalp DPC. This specimen consisted of whole blood, obtained in connection with sensitization to the hapten diphenylcyclopropenone (DPC). Source of these receptors: a young woman with alopecia areata. Some clones in this sample may be carry-over from other donors' samples.

This clonotype was recorded at least ten times. The chain has TRBV28 and TRBJ1-5; no clear D gene. V lost 6 bases to trimming and J lost 5 bases, with 8 bases between them. CDR1 is MDHEN, CDR2 SYDVKM, per germline. The CDR3 has 12 amino acids. The CDR3 is CASSRIDQPQHF. The CDR3 DNA sequence: TGTGCCAGCAGCCGAATAGATCAGCCCCAGCATTTT.

V is TRBV30 and J is TRBJ2-1; D tentatively reads TRBD1 or TRBD2 (7 bases each). The CDR3 totals 15 residues. The V end was cut by 3 bases, the J end by 7 bases, with 19 bases between. The germline CDR1 and CDR2 sequences are GTSNPN and SVGIG (reference sequence). CDR3 protein: CAWSQGGGSGNEQFF. In DNA form, the CDR3 reads TGTGCCTGGAGCCAGGGAGGGGGCTCGGGAAATGAGCAGTTCTTC.

This sequence joins TRBV7-7 and TRBJ1-1; TRBD1 might be the D (5 bases). V lost 6 bases and J lost 5, with 22 bases in between. Per the germline V gene, CDR1 is SSHAT and CDR2 is FNYEAQ (reference sequence). The length of the CDR3 is 16 residues. The CDR3 region is CASRLWAQGVETEAFF. CDR3 nucleotide sequence: TGTGCCAGCAGGCTATGGGCGCAGGGAGTGGAAACTGAAGCTTTCTTT.

This clonotype has at least ten counts. The genes are TRBV20-1 and TRBJ1-1, with D perhaps TRBD1 (5 bases). CDR1 is DFQATT, CDR2 SNEGSKA, per germline (reference sequence). The CDR3 has 12 residues. Trimming removed 6 bases at V and 4 bases at J, with 12 bases between. In nucleotides, the CDR3 is TGCAGTGCCCCGAAGGACATCACTGAAGCTTTCTTT. Translation: CSAPKDITEAFF.

This clonotype has just a few counts. The chain links TRBV12-3 or TRBV12-4 to TRBJ2-5, with a tentative D call TRBD2 (5 bases). The CDR3 is 16 amino acids. Trimming stripped 4 bases from V and 1 base from J, with 16 bases between. This CDR3 is CASSYSSLAAQETQYF. DNA of the CDR3: TGTGCCAGCAGTTATTCTAGCCTAGCAGCCCAAGAGACCCAGTACTTC.

Comments on this clonotype: This may come from a read error, since a much larger clone is one base off. The rearrangement links TRBV30 to TRBJ1-1; 7 nucleotides line up with TRBD1. Trimming cost V 4 bases and J 9 bases; bases outside gene matches: 8. In germline, CDR1 is GTSNPN, CDR2 SVGIG (reference sequence). The CDR3 consists of 12 residues. Here the CDR3 DNA reads TGTGCCTGGACTCAGGGGGTAGCGAAAGCTTTCTTT. Its translation: CAWTQGVAKAFF.

This clonotype was observed a handful of times. The V and J genes are TRBV4-3 and TRBJ2-7, with 10 bases lining up with TRBD2. The CDR3 loop spans 16 amino acids. CDR1 LGHNA and CDR2 YSLEER come from the germline V gene. V lost 1 base, J lost 0 bases, and 3 bases stayed unmatched. CDR3 in amino acids: CASSQVLAGLSYEQYF. As DNA, the CDR3 is TGCGCCAGCAGCCAAGTACTAGCGGGGCTCTCCTACGAGCAGTACTTC.

There are many counts of this clonotype. CDR3 sequence: CASSYSKGNTEAFF. Written as DNA, the CDR3 is TGTGCCAGCAGTTACTCTAAAGGGAACACTGAAGCTTTCTTT. The genes are TRBV6-6 and TRBJ1-1, with D unresolved. The germline V gene has CDR1 MNHNY and CDR2 SVGAGI (reference sequence). This CDR3 spans 14 amino acids. V lost 0 bases to trimming and J lost 1 base, with 6 bases between them.

In this sample, this clonotype turned up a few times. The chain links TRBV20-1 to TRBJ2-7, with 7 bases aligning to TRBD2. The CDR3 length is 14 residues. Germline-derived CDR1 and CDR2 are DFQATT and SNEGSKA (reference sequence). V gave up 0 bases and J gave up 3 bases; unmatched junction bases: 5. CDR3 sequence: CSARDPAGIYEQYF. Written as DNA, the CDR3 is TGCAGTGCTAGAGATCCAGCGGGGATCTACGAGCAGTACTTC.

This chain joins TRBV4-3 and TRBJ1-6; D perhaps matches TRBD1 (5 bases). Germline lookup yields CDR1 LGHNA and CDR2 YSLEER. V was pared by 4 bases and J by 3 bases, with 13 bases between. This CDR3 contains 16 residues. Here the CDR3 reads CASSPVGQHYNSPLHF. DNA of the CDR3: TGCGCCAGCAGCCCGGTGGGGCAGCACTATAATTCACCCCTCCACTTT.

This clonotype was detected only a few times. The rearrangement uses TRBV5-5 and TRBJ2-3, with D possibly being TRBD1 or TRBD2 (5 bases each). Trimming removed 3 bases from V and 1 base from J, with 9 bases in between. The length of the CDR3 is 14 residues. Looked up from germline, CDR1 is SGHKS and CDR2 is YYEKEE (reference sequence). The CDR3 region has the DNA TGTGCCAGCAGCTGGTTGGGGGGCACAGATACGCAGTATTTT. The encoded protein is CASSWLGGTDTQYF.

The chain combines TRBV10-2 with TRBJ1-5, with TRBD1 matching over 8 bases. The germline CDR1 and CDR2 sequences are WSHSY and SAAADI. This CDR3 contains 13 residues. V was pared by 8 bases and J by 5 bases, with 5 bases of the junction left unmatched. CDR3: CASRQGRDQPQHF. CDR3 in DNA: TGCGCCAGCCGACAGGGGAGGGATCAGCCCCAGCATTTT.